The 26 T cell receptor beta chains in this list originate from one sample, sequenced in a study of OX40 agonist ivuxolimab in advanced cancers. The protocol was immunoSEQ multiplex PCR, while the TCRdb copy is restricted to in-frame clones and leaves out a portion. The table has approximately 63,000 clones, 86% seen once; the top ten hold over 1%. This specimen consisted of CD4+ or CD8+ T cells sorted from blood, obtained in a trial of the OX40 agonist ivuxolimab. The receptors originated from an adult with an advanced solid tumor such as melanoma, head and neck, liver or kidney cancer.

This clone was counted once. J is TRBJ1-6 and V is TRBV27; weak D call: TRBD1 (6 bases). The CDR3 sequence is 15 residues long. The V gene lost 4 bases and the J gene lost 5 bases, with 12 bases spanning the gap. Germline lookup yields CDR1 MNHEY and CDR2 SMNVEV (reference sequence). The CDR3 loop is CASSSSRGDNSPLHF. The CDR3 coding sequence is TGTGCCAGCAGTTCCTCGAGGGGGGATAATTCACCCCTCCACTTT.

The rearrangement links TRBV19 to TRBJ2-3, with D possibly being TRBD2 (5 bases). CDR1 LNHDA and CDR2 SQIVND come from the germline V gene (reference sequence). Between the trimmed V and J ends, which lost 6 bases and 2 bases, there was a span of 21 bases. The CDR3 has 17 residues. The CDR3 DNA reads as TGTGCCAGTAGATCCCTGAGAAGCGGTCGTTCCACAGATACGCAGTATTTT. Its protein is CASRSLRSGRSTDTQYF.

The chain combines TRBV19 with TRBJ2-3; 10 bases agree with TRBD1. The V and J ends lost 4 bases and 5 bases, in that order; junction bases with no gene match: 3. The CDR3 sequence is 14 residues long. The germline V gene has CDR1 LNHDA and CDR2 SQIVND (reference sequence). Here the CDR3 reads CASSTGQGKDTQYF. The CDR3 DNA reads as TGTGCCAGTAGTACGGGACAGGGGAAAGATACGCAGTATTTT. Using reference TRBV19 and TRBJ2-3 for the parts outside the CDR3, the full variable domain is DGGITQSPKYLFRKEGQNVTLSCEQNLNHDAMYWYRQDPGQGLRLIYYSQIVNDFQKGDIAEGYSVSREKKESFPLTVTSAQKNPTAFYLCASSTGQGKDTQYFGPGTRLTVL.

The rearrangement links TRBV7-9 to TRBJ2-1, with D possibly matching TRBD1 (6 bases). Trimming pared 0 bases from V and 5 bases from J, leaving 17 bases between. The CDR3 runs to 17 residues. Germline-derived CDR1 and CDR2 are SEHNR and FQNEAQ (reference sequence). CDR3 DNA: TGTGCCAGCAGCTTAGCAGGGGGAAGTTTGGGCGACAATGAGCAGTTCTTC. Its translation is CASSLAGGSLGDNEQFF. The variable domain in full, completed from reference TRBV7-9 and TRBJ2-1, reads DTGVSQNPRHKITKRGQNVTFRCDPISEHNRLYWYRQTLGQGPEFLTYFQNEAQLEKSRLLSDRFSAERPKGSFSTLEIQRTEQGDSAMYLCASSLAGGSLGDNEQFFGPGTRLTVL.

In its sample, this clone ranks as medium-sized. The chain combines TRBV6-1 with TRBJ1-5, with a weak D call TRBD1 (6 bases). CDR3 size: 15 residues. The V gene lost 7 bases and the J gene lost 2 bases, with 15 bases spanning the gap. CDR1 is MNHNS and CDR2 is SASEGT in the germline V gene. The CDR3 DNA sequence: TGTGCCAGCACGCAGACAGGTCTGGGCAATCAGCCCCAGCATTTT. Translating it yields CASTQTGLGNQPQHF.

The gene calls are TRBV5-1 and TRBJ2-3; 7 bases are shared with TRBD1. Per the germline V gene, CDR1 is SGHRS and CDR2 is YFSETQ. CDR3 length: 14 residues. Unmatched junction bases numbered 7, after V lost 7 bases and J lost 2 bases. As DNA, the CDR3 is TGCGCCAGCGCCCGAGACAGGGACACAGATACGCAGTATTTT. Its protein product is CASARDRDTDTQYF.

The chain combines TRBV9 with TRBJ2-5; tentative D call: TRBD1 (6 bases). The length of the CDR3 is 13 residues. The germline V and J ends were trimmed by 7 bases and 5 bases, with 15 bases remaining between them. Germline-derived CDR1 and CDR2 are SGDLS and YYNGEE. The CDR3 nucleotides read TGTGCCAGCTCCTCAACCCAGGGGGAGACCCAGTACTTC. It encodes CASSSTQGETQYF.

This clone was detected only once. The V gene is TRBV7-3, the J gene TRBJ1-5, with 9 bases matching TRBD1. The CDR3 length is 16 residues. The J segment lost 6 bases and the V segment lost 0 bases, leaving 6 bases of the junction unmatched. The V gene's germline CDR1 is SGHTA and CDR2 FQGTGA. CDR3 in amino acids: CASSLTRTGVPQPQHF. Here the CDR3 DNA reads TGTGCCAGCAGCTTAACAAGGACAGGGGTCCCTCAGCCCCAGCATTTT.

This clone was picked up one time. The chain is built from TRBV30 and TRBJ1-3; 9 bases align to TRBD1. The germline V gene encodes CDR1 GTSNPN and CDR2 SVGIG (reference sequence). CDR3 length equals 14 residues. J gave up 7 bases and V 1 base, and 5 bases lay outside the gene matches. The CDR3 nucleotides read TGTGCCTGGAGTGCCGGGACAGGGAGCAACACCATATATTTT. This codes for CAWSAGTGSNTIYF.

The CDR3 coding sequence is TGCGCCAGCAGCGAAGTGAGGGCCCTCACAGATACGCAGTATTTT. Amino acid sequence: CASSEVRALTDTQYF. The chain couples TRBV5-1 to TRBJ2-3; tentatively, D is TRBD2 (5 bases). Germline V CDR1 and CDR2: SGHRS, YFSETQ. The CDR3 runs to 15 residues. Trimming took off 4 bases at V and 2 bases at J, with 14 bases between the two ends. The complete variable domain, with remaining parts taken from reference TRBV5-1 and TRBJ2-3, reads KAGVTQTPRYLIKTRGQQVTLSCSPISGHRSVSWYQQTPGQGLQFLFEYFSETQRNKGNFPGRFSGRQFSNSRSEMNVSTLELGDSALYLCASSEVRALTDTQYFGPGTRLTVL.

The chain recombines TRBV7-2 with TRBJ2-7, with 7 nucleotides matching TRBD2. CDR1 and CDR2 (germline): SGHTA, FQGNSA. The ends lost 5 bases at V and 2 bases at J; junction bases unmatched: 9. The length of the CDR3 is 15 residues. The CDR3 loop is CASSRGSLGPYEQYF. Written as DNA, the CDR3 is TGTGCCAGCAGCCGCGGGAGCTTAGGACCCTACGAGCAGTACTTC.

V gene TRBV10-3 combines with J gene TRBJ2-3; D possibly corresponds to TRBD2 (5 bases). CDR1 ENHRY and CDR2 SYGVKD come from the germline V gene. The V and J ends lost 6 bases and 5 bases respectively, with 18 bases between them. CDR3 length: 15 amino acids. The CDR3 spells CAIRASGRAGDTQYF. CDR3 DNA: TGTGCCATCAGGGCCTCGGGAAGGGCCGGAGATACGCAGTATTTT.

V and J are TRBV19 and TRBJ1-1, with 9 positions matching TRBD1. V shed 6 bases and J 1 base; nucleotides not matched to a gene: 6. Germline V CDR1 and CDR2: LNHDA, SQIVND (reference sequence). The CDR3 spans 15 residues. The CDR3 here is CASREQGAKNTEAFF. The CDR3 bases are TGTGCCAGTAGGGAACAGGGGGCGAAGAACACTGAAGCTTTCTTT.

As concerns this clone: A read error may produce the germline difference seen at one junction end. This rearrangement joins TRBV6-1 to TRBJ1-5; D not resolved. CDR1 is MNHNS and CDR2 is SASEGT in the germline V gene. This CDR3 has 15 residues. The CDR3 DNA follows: TGTGCCAGCAGTCAAGCCTTTGGGCAGAATCAGCCCCAGCATTTT. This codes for CASSQAFGQNQPQHF.

In nucleotides, the CDR3 is TGTGCCAGCAGCATCCGGACAGGGAGGTACAATGAGCAGTTCTTC. Its protein product is CASSIRTGRYNEQFF. This chain uses TRBV5-4 with TRBJ2-1, with 8 positions matching TRBD1. Trimming cost V 4 bases and J 4 bases; bases outside gene matches: 7. The CDR3 is 15 amino acids. Germline V gene sequence: CDR1 SGHNT, CDR2 YYREEE (reference sequence).

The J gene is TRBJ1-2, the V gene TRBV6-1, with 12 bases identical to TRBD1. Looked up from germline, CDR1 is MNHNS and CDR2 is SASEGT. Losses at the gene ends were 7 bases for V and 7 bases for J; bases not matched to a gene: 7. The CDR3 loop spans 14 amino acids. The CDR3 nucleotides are TGTGCCAGCAACCCCGGGACAGGGGGCTCTGGCTACACCTTC. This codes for CASNPGTGGSGYTF.

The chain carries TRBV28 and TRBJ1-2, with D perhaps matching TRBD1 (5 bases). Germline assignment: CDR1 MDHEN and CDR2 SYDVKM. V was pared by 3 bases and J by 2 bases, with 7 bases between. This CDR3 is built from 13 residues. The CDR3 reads CASSFGGNYGYTF. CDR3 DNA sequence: TGTGCCAGCAGTTTCGGGGGGAACTATGGCTACACCTTC.

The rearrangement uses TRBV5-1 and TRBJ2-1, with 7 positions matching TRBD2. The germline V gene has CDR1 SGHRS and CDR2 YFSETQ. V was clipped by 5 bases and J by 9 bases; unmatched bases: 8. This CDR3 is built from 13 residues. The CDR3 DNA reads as TGCGCCAGCAGGAATGAGCGGGGCGGTGAGCAGTTCTTC. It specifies CASRNERGGEQFF.

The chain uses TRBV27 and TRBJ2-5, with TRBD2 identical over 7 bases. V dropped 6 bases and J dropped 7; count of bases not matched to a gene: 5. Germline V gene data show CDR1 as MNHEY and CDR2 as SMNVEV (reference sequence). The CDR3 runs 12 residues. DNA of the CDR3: TGTGCCAGCAGGGCGGGAGTGGGGACCCAGTACTTC. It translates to CASRAGVGTQYF.

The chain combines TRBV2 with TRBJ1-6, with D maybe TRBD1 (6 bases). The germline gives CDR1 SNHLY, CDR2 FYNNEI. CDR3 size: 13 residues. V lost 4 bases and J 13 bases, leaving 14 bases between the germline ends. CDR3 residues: CASSAWRGSPLHF. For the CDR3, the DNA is TGTGCCAGCAGTGCATGGAGGGGGTCCCCCCTCCACTTT.

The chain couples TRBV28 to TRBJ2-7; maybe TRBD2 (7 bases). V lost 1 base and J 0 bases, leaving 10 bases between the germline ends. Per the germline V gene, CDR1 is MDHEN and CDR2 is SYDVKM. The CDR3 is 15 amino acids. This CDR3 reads CASSLSGGPSYEQYF. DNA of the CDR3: TGTGCCAGCAGTTTATCGGGGGGCCCCTCCTACGAGCAGTACTTC.

CDR3 residues: CASSVTLTSGSLGEQFF. As DNA, the CDR3 is TGTGCCAGCAGCGTAACATTGACTAGCGGGAGCCTGGGAGAGCAGTTCTTC. This chain uses TRBV9 with TRBJ2-1, with 12 bases lining up with TRBD2. The CDR3 length is 17 residues. Per the germline V gene, CDR1 is SGDLS and CDR2 is YYNGEE. The junction had 12 bases not matched to a gene; V was cut back by 1 base and J by 10 bases.

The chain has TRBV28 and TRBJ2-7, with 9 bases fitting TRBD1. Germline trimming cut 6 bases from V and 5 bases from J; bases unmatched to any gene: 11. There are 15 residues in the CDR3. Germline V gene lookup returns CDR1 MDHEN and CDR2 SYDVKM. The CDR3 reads CASRGARDRVHEQYF. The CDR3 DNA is TGTGCCAGCAGAGGGGCCCGGGACAGGGTCCACGAGCAGTACTTC.

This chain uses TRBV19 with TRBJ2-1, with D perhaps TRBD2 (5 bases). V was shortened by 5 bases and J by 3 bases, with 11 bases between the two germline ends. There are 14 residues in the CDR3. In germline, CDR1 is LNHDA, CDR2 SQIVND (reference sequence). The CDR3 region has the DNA TGTGCCAGTAGTGTGTCTGGGAGCTACAATGAGCAGTTCTTC. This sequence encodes CASSVSGSYNEQFF.

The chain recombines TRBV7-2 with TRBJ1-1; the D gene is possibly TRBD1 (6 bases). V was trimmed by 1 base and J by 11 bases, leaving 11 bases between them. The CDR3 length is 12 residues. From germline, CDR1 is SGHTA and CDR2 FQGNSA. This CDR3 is CASSLDGGGAFF. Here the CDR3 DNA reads TGTGCCAGCAGCTTAGACGGGGGCGGCGCTTTCTTT. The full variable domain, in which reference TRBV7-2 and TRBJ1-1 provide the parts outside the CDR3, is GAGVSQSPSNKVTEKGKDVELRCDPISGHTALYWYRQSLGQGLEFLIYFQGNSAPDKSGLPSDRFSAERTGGSVSTLTIQRTQQEDSAVYLCASSLDGGGAFFGQGTRLTVV.

This chain's CDR3 is CASGFDLRGLDTQYF. CDR3 nucleotide sequence: TGTGCTAGTGGTTTCGACCTGCGTGGTCTCGATACGCAGTATTTT. The V call is TRBV12-5, the J call TRBJ2-3; D call uncertain. V dropped 3 bases and J dropped 6 bases, with 16 bases sitting between them. Germline V gene data show CDR1 as LGHNT and CDR2 as FRNRAP. This CDR3 region has 15 residues.